The TCR beta chain described here comes from a study of T-cell reconstitution after alpha-beta-depleted transplantation in children. Trimming removed 5 bases from V and 5 bases from J; junction bases left unmatched: 12. Germline V gene sequence: CDR1 SGHTA, CDR2 FQGNSA. The CDR3 sequence is 16 residues long. For TCRbeta, the library was prepared with unique molecular identifiers. A single record per CDR3 protein comes from TCRdb applying MiXCR to the PCR reads. The sample yields 90,000 to 130,000 distinct CDR3 sequences, approximately 10% seen once. This clonotype has just a few counts. The sample consisted of PBMCs from the stem cell graft donor, taken from the stem cell graft. The TCR sequence derives from a human donor who donated a stem cell graft to a child with acute lymphoblastic leukemia. The V gene is TRBV7-2, the J gene TRBJ1-5; TRBD1 agrees at 7 bases. The DNA of the CDR3 is TGTGCCAGCAGCGCGAGAGGGCAGGGGGTGTATCAGCCCCAGCATTTT. Amino acids: CASSARGQGVYQPQHF.